A selection of T cell receptor beta chains follows, all from one sample in a study of Graves' ophthalmopathy and Graves' hyperthyroidism. One entry per CDR3 protein, called by TCRdb with MiXCR from the multiplex PCR reads. The sample has around 600,000 distinct CDR3 sequences; approximately 39% are singletons. Sequenced: peripheral blood. The receptors shown here come from an adult man with Graves' ophthalmopathy. The CDR3 runs from the conserved cysteine through the conserved F or W. Clone size is shown for a subset of rows, as once, few, many or a class of expanded clone.

V,size,J,CDR3
TRBV4-1,NA,TRBJ1-2,CASSQPPHSYGYTF
TRBV20-1,NA,TRBJ1-3,CSASRQNTIYF
TRBV7-8,many,TRBJ2-5,CASTLSGVGETQYF
TRBV6-5,few,TRBJ1-2,CASSSDSGQFGYGYTF
TRBV29-1,NA,TRBJ2-6,CSVEKVGSGANVLTF
TRBV5-4,few,TRBJ1-6,CASSSVTGPYNSPLHF
TRBV2,many,TRBJ1-4,CASSDLGVGPNEKLFF
TRBV19,few,TRBJ2-2,CANSITTGTGELFF
TRBV4-2,many,TRBJ1-1,CASSQDSLLNTEAFF
TRBV19,NA,TRBJ2-7,CASSMELAGQSTYEQYF
TRBV14,NA,TRBJ1-1,CASSPSATDSTEAFF
TRBV6-1,NA,TRBJ2-7,CASSRDRRGRDEQYF
TRBV14,NA,TRBJ2-7,CASSHPGTGEEQYF
TRBV20-1,many,TRBJ1-1,CSARDYGTGWLDTEAFF
TRBV5-1,many,TRBJ1-2,CASAYRDNAGYTF
TRBV7-2,many,TRBJ1-5,CASSLVGHSNQPQHF
TRBV20-1,NA,TRBJ2-5,CSANTETQYF
TRBV7-9,NA,TRBJ2-5,CASSSRQGEQPQYF
TRBV19,NA,TRBJ2-7,CASRTRFDEQYF
TRBV19,many,TRBJ1-2,CASIGAVRDYGYTF
TRBV7-6,many,TRBJ1-2,CASSLESQTVATNYGYTF
TRBV20-1,many,TRBJ1-5,CSARDIGQPQHF
TRBV11-2,few,TRBJ2-5,CASSLGGTSGLEETQYF
TRBV25-1,NA,TRBJ2-5,CASSLLGAGETQYF
TRBV9,few,TRBJ1-2,CASSARTGGNYGYTF
TRBV12-3/TRBV12-4,NA,TRBJ1-4,CASGRGGTGGNEKLFF
TRBV12-3/TRBV12-4,NA,TRBJ2-2,CASGPEGAGELFF
TRBV7-9,many,TRBJ2-7,CASSLLPGQGSSSYEQYF
TRBV27,many,TRBJ2-5,CASSLTREGTQYF
TRBV9,few,TRBJ1-5,CASSHSPVLRNNQPQHF
TRBV2,NA,TRBJ2-5,CASSEGGEAYNEQYF
TRBV7-8,NA,TRBJ1-2,CASSLGTGHSLCGYTF
TRBV4-2,many,TRBJ1-1,CASSQDRSTGDEKNTEAFF
TRBV19,NA,TRBJ2-3,CASSDLIADNTDTQYF
TRBV5-1,many,TRBJ1-6,CASSQGQYNSPLHF
TRBV19,many,TRBJ1-4,CASSIARYENEKLFF
TRBV12-3/TRBV12-4,few,TRBJ2-7,CASRAGGSYEQYF
TRBV10-3,NA,TRBJ1-1,CASSYSTSGGLNTEAFF
TRBV15,many,TRBJ2-2,CATSRDMSGELFF
TRBV7-2,many,TRBJ2-7,CASSSGTFYEQYF
TRBV19,many,TRBJ1-1,CANRGAFF
TRBV13,NA,TRBJ2-6,CASSLGLAGFSGANVLTF
TRBV7-2,once,TRBJ2-5,CASSFGAGDQETQYF
TRBV19,NA,TRBJ1-3,CASSIVPGNYGYTIYF
TRBV19,NA,TRBJ1-1,CASTTTGAGTEAFF
TRBV7-9,few,TRBJ2-7,CASSLTGELSYEQYF
TRBV10-3,NA,TRBJ2-3,CAISGPLQTQYF
TRBV10-3,NA,TRBJ1-5,CAISDTGGGQPQHF
TRBV10-3,once,TRBJ2-5,CAISWDRDGAGETQYF
TRBV5-1,many,TRBJ1-2,CASSLAPEGGYGYTF
TRBV12-3/TRBV12-4,many,TRBJ1-2,CASSRRGDYGYTF
TRBV6-4,once,TRBJ2-7,CASSDSRLAGGAYEQYF
TRBV20-1,many,TRBJ2-5,CSAFAGLQETQYF
TRBV20-1,NA,TRBJ2-2,CSARGKLNTGELFF
TRBV19,few,TRBJ2-7,CASSPVGGYETYEQYF
TRBV19,NA,TRBJ2-2,CASSIQGPGELFF
TRBV9,NA,TRBJ2-2,CASSPGSGTSAGELFF
TRBV29-1,many,TRBJ1-2,CSVAFSGLGYTF
TRBV7-9,NA,TRBJ2-3,CASRGRASTDTQYF